A selection of T cell receptor beta chains follows, all from one sample in a study of long-term antiretroviral therapy in people with HIV. The method was immunoSEQ multiplex PCR; TCRdb's version includes in-frame clones alone and lacks a portion of them. The data hold approximately 33,000 clones, with 80% to 90% observed a single time. The sequencing here drew on unsorted PBMCs, taken 0.4 years before starting antiretroviral therapy. These receptor sequences come from a man in his late teens or twenties with HIV. Each CDR3 is given with its conserved first and last residue. The D gene is left open where the match is weak. Clone size is not always given. Where it is, it says once, few, many or a class for expanded clones.

NA	TRBV28	TRBJ1-1	TRBD1	CASRVRDRGTEAFF	TGTGCCAGCAGGGTCCGGGACAGGGGGACTGAAGCTTTCTTT
NA	TRBV7-2	TRBJ2-7	TRBD1	CASRGRQGMAYEQYF	TGTGCCAGCAGGGGCCGACAGGGGATGGCCTACGAGCAGTACTTC
NA	TRBV11-2	TRBJ2-7	NA	CASSLDTYYEQYF	TGTGCCAGCAGCTTAGACACATACTACGAGCAGTACTTC
NA	TRBV7-9	TRBJ2-3	TRBD2	CASSLERGPTDTQYF	TGTGCCAGCAGCTTAGAGCGGGGGCCCACAGATACGCAGTATTTT
few	TRBV10-1	TRBJ1-2	NA	CASSESPWGRSLANYGYTF	TGCGCCAGCAGTGAGTCCCCTTGGGGCAGGTCCCTAGCTAACTATGGCTACACCTTC
NA	TRBV1	TRBJ2-7	NA	CTSSHSLGQDRYEQYF	TGCACCAGCAGCCACTCGTTGGGGCAGGACCGCTACGAGCAGTACTTC
NA	TRBV5-4	TRBJ1-2	TRBD1	CASRPGDREYGYTF	TGTGCCAGCAGACCCGGGGACAGGGAATATGGCTACACCTTC
NA	TRBV27	TRBJ2-7	TRBD1	CASSLTGGGYEQYF	TGTGCCAGCAGTTTGACAGGGGGGGGTTACGAGCAGTACTTC
NA	TRBV13	TRBJ2-1	NA	CASSLRAGQFF	TGTGCCAGCAGCTTAAGGGCGGGGCAGTTCTTC
NA	TRBV11-3	TRBJ1-1	NA	CASSLGGDTEAFF	TGTGCCAGCAGCTTAGGGGGCGACACTGAAGCTTTCTTT
NA	TRBV7-3	TRBJ1-5	NA	CASSPRDGQPQHF	TGTGCCAGCAGCCCTAGAGATGGTCAGCCCCAGCATTTT
NA	TRBV11-3	TRBJ1-5	TRBD1	CASSPDRGIRHF	TGTGCCAGCAGCCCGGACAGGGGAATACGGCATTTT
once	TRBV7-9	TRBJ2-7	TRBD1	CASSKPGGSYEQYF	TGTGCCAGCAGTAAGCCAGGGGGCTCCTACGAGCAGTACTTC
NA	TRBV4-2	TRBJ2-2	NA	CASSQEFSFPGELFF	TGTGCCAGCAGCCAGGAGTTTAGCTTCCCCGGGGAGCTGTTTTTT
NA	TRBV7-9	TRBJ2-1	TRBD2	CASSPAFTSGSSYNEQFF	TGTGCCAGCAGCCCCGCATTCACTAGCGGGAGCTCCTACAATGAGCAGTTCTTC
once	TRBV29-1	TRBJ2-3	NA	CSVDGRAPTDTQYF	TGCAGCGTTGATGGCAGGGCTCCTACAGATACGCAGTATTTT
NA	TRBV30	TRBJ2-7	TRBD2	CAWSRGLAGGLEQYF	TGTGCCTGGAGTCGAGGACTAGCGGGAGGGCTCGAGCAGTACTTC
NA	TRBV7-6	TRBJ2-7	TRBD1	CASSLGTGQGYYEQYF	TGTGCCAGCAGCTTAGGGACGGGACAGGGTTACTACGAGCAGTACTTC
NA	TRBV18	TRBJ2-7	NA	CASSPRDGLSSEQYF	TGTGCCAGCTCACCGCGGGACGGTTTGTCGTCGGAGCAGTACTTC
NA	TRBV5-5	TRBJ2-7	NA	CASSLLGEQYF	TGTGCCAGCAGCTTGTTAGGAGAGCAGTACTTC
NA	TRBV7-9	TRBJ2-7	TRBD2	CASSLPAGNEQYF	TGTGCCAGCAGCTTGCCAGCGGGGAACGAGCAGTACTTC
NA	TRBV6-6	TRBJ2-7	NA	CASSLQGSEQYF	TGTGCCAGCAGCTTACAGGGTTCCGAGCAGTACTTC
NA	TRBV7-6	TRBJ2-7	TRBD1	CASSTGQGYEQYF	TGTGCCAGCAGCACGGGACAGGGTTACGAGCAGTACTTC
NA	TRBV7-8	TRBJ2-3	NA	CASSPFTDTQYF	TGTGCCAGCAGCCCTTTCACAGATACGCAGTATTTT
NA	TRBV2	TRBJ2-5	TRBD1	CASSGGDRGSRETQYF	TGTGCCAGCAGTGGGGGAGACAGGGGGTCGCGGGAGACCCAGTACTTC
NA	TRBV4-2	TRBJ1-6	NA	CASSQGGPGSPLHF	TGTGCCAGCAGCCAAGGTGGCCCAGGGTCACCCCTCCACTTT
NA	TRBV19	TRBJ1-1	NA	CASSPRAYMENTEAFF	TGTGCCAGTAGTCCTAGGGCCTATATGGAGAACACTGAAGCTTTCTTT
once	TRBV10-3	TRBJ2-1	TRBD2	CAISEPGTSGNEQFF	TGTGCCATCAGTGAGCCCGGGACTAGCGGAAATGAGCAGTTCTTC
NA	TRBV6-5	TRBJ2-5	NA	CASSRGWKETQYF	TGTGCCAGCAGTAGGGGTTGGAAGGAGACCCAGTACTTC
once	TRBV2	TRBJ1-1	NA	CASSDRVGTEAFF	TGTGCCAGCAGTGACAGGGTGGGAACTGAAGCTTTCTTT
NA	TRBV6-5	TRBJ1-2	NA	CASSYRSRESYGYTF	TGTGCCAGCAGTTATCGCTCCAGGGAATCCTATGGCTACACCTTC
NA	TRBV5-4	TRBJ2-4	TRBD1	CASSEDRSIAKNIQYF	TGTGCCAGCAGCGAGGACAGGTCGATAGCCAAAAACATTCAGTACTTC
NA	TRBV19	TRBJ2-7	NA	CASRQTHTPSYEQYF	TGTGCCAGTAGACAGACCCACACCCCATCCTACGAGCAGTACTTC
NA	TRBV14	TRBJ2-7	TRBD2	CASSHWGLSYEQYF	TGTGCCAGCAGCCACTGGGGACTATCCTACGAGCAGTACTTC
few	TRBV6-1	TRBJ2-5	NA	CASRNRGGETQYF	TGTGCCAGCAGGAACAGGGGAGGCGAGACCCAGTACTTC
NA	TRBV29-1	TRBJ1-1	NA	CSVEGGGEAFF	TGCAGCGTTGAGGGGGGGGGTGAAGCTTTCTTT
NA	TRBV5-1	TRBJ2-7	TRBD2	CASSLDGTSLNEQYF	TGCGCCAGCAGCTTGGACGGGACTAGTCTCAACGAGCAGTACTTC
NA	TRBV7-9	TRBJ2-5	TRBD1	CASSLKGTGVSQETQYF	TGTGCCAGCAGCTTAAAAGGGACAGGAGTCTCCCAAGAGACCCAGTACTTC
once	TRBV10-1	TRBJ2-1	NA	CASSEWTSGEQFF	TGCGCCAGCAGTGAGTGGACATCGGGTGAGCAGTTCTTC
NA	TRBV18	TRBJ1-2	NA	CASSPSRAGNYGYTF	TGTGCCAGCTCCCCTTCGAGGGCGGGGAACTATGGCTACACCTTC
few	TRBV6-4	TRBJ2-1	NA	CASSDTVADYNEQFF	TGTGCCAGCAGTGACACGGTAGCTGATTACAATGAGCAGTTCTTC
NA	TRBV5-6	TRBJ2-7	NA	CASSSRTEREVLEQYF	TGTGCCAGCAGCTCGAGAACGGAAAGAGAGGTGCTCGAGCAGTACTTC
NA	TRBV27	TRBJ2-1	NA	CASSSSLLYNEQFF	TGTGCCAGCAGTTCGTCACTCCTTTACAATGAGCAGTTCTTC
NA	TRBV28	TRBJ2-7	NA	CASSSRYLGGGYEQYF	TGTGCCAGCAGTTCCCGATATCTGGGGGGTGGGTACGAGCAGTACTTC
NA	TRBV2	TRBJ2-1	TRBD1	CASRSGTGRRSHNEQFF	TGTGCCAGCAGATCCGGGACAGGGCGACGTTCACACAATGAGCAGTTCTTC
NA	TRBV11-3	TRBJ2-7	NA	CASSFEGSEQYF	TGTGCCAGCAGCTTCGAGGGATCCGAGCAGTACTTC
once	TRBV7-9	TRBJ1-1	NA	CASSLGQEIKLNTEAFF	TGTGCCAGCAGCTTAGGACAGGAGATTAAACTGAACACTGAAGCTTTCTTT
once	TRBV30	TRBJ2-7	NA	CAWSASSYEQYF	TGTGCCTGGAGTGCCAGCTCCTACGAGCAGTACTTC
once	TRBV28	TRBJ1-1	NA	CASSLGQGRGRTEAFF	TGTGCCAGCAGTTTAGGGCAGGGACGAGGTAGGACTGAAGCTTTCTTT
NA	TRBV5-4	TRBJ2-1	TRBD2	CASSLAKAGWHEQFF	TGTGCCAGCAGCTTGGCCAAAGCGGGATGGCATGAGCAGTTCTTC
NA	TRBV5-1	TRBJ2-1	TRBD2	CASSLDPAGGGNEQFF	TGCGCCAGCAGCTTGGATCCAGCGGGGGGGGGCAATGAGCAGTTCTTC
NA	TRBV2	TRBJ2-3	NA	CASTSVAGSGDTQYF	TGTGCCAGCACCTCGGTCGCAGGATCGGGAGATACGCAGTATTTT